The 28 T cell receptor beta chains below were found in one sample sequenced in a study of shared clonotypes between healthy human individuals. Naive CD8 populations comprised CD45RO-negative cells positively selected for CCR7, excluding terminally differentiated effector memory CD45RA+ cells. Profiled with immunoSEQ multiplex PCR; TCRdb holds only in-frame clones, not every one. The sample holds around 2,000,000 clones, approximately 94% seen once. The specimen was naive CD8+ T cells sorted from blood. The receptors come from a man in his late teens or twenties in good health.

Of note for this clone: This sequence is one base from a far larger clone and is likely a read error. This sample also contains other DNA sequences that code for the same CDR3. The rearrangement uses TRBV4-1 and TRBJ2-3; the match to TRBD1 covers 7 bases. CDR3 length equals 16 residues. The trim removed 3 bases at V and 2 bases at J, leaving 8 bases unmatched. Per the germline V gene, CDR1 is MGHRA and CDR2 is YSYEKL. The CDR3 DNA reads TGCGCCAGCAGCCATGGGGACAGCATATACACAGATACGCAGTATTTT. It encodes CASSHGDSIYTDTQYF.

V is TRBV4-1 and J is TRBJ2-7, with D possibly matching TRBD1 (6 bases). Germline V CDR1 and CDR2: MGHRA, YSYEKL. This CDR3 comprises 14 residues. Trimming left V 7 bases short and J 0 bases short, with 13 bases between. The chain's CDR3 is CASKIQGDSYEQYF. Here the CDR3 DNA reads TGCGCCAGCAAAATACAGGGAGACTCCTACGAGCAGTACTTC.

This clone appeared a single time. The rearrangement uses TRBV10-3 and TRBJ2-1; 9 bases fit TRBD2. CDR1 is ENHRY, CDR2 SYGVKD, per germline. The trim removed 2 bases at V and 7 bases at J, leaving 6 bases unmatched. The CDR3 consists of 15 residues. The CDR3 loop is CAISENSGSINEQFF. The CDR3 DNA follows: TGTGCCATCAGTGAGAATAGCGGGAGCATAAATGAGCAGTTCTTC.

CDR3 DNA: TGTGCCAGCAGAGACTCCCTATATAGCAATCAGCCCCAGCATTTT. It encodes CASRDSLYSNQPQHF. V gene TRBV6-5 combines with J gene TRBJ1-5; D unresolved. The V and J ends lost 6 bases and 0 bases respectively, with 12 bases between them. This CDR3 is built from 15 residues. CDR1 is MNHEY, CDR2 SVGAGI, per germline.

V gene TRBV7-9 combines with J gene TRBJ2-2; D remains ambiguous. CDR3 size: 17 residues. CDR1 SEHNR and CDR2 FQNEAQ come from the germline V gene (reference sequence). V was shortened by 5 bases and J by 1 base, with 17 bases between the two germline ends. CDR3 protein: CASSPPSGVLNTGELFF. CDR3 bases: TGTGCCAGCAGCCCACCAAGTGGGGTCTTGAACACCGGGGAGCTGTTTTTT.

The chain is built from TRBV19 and TRBJ1-2; possibly TRBD1 for D (5 bases). This CDR3 has 12 residues. Trimming stripped 3 bases from V and 5 bases from J, with 7 bases between. Germline V gene sequence: CDR1 LNHDA, CDR2 SQIVND (reference sequence). The CDR3 bases are TGTGCCAGTAGTATGGACATGTATGGCTACACCTTC. Its protein is CASSMDMYGYTF.

This chain connects TRBV28 to TRBJ2-2; tentatively, D is TRBD2 (5 bases). Trimming stripped 4 bases from V and 4 bases from J, with 7 bases between. This CDR3 spans 13 amino acids. Germline V gives CDR1 MDHEN, CDR2 SYDVKM. The DNA for the CDR3 is TGTGCCAGCAGTTGGGAGATCACCGGGGAGCTGTTTTTT. The encoded protein is CASSWEITGELFF.

The sample holds one count of this clone. The chain links TRBV7-2 to TRBJ2-7; 9 bases fit TRBD1. This CDR3 is built from 13 residues. J gave up 7 bases and V 1 base, and 2 bases lay outside the gene matches. The germline V gene encodes CDR1 SGHTA and CDR2 FQGNSA. This chain's CDR3 is CASSLGQGEEQYF. DNA of the CDR3: TGTGCCAGCAGCTTAGGACAGGGGGAAGAGCAGTACTTC.

The J gene is TRBJ1-6, the V gene TRBV25-1, with D uncertain. Deletions cut 4 bases from V and 0 bases from J, with 10 bases between. The CDR3 length is 16 residues. CDR1 is MGHDK and CDR2 is SYGVNS in the germline V gene. The CDR3 loop is CASSARSSSYNSPLHF. CDR3 nucleotides: TGTGCCAGCAGTGCCCGGTCGAGCTCCTATAATTCACCCCTCCACTTT.

The rearrangement links TRBV4-1 to TRBJ2-3; 7 nucleotides match TRBD2. Trimming removed 0 bases from V and 6 bases from J; junction bases left unmatched: 12. Per germline, CDR1 MGHRA and CDR2 YSYEKL. This CDR3 is 17 amino acids long. The CDR3 region is CASSQDIASGLKDTQYF. The CDR3 DNA follows: TGCGCCAGCAGCCAAGATATCGCTAGCGGTCTTAAGGATACGCAGTATTTT.

This clone was seen only once. Other DNA sequences in the sample encode the same CDR3. The chain has TRBV11-2 and TRBJ2-7; perhaps TRBD1 as D (6 bases). Trimming removed 1 base at V and 2 bases at J, with 9 bases between. The CDR3 covers 14 residues. The V gene's germline CDR1 is SGHAT and CDR2 FQNNGV. This CDR3 is CASSLGTATYEQYF. CDR3 nucleotide sequence: TGTGCCAGCAGCTTAGGGACAGCCACCTACGAGCAGTACTTC.

The chain combines TRBV7-9 with TRBJ2-3, with 7 bases lining up with TRBD1. There are 11 residues in the CDR3. Germline V lookup: CDR1 SEHNR, CDR2 FQNEAQ (reference sequence). V dropped 1 base and J dropped 15; count of bases not matched to a gene: 4. CDR3 in DNA: TGTGCCAGCAGCTTAGAAGACAGGGTCTATTTT. Residues: CASSLEDRVYF.

J is TRBJ2-2 and V is TRBV9; D not certain. In germline, CDR1 is SGDLS, CDR2 YYNGEE. V was shortened by 5 bases and J by 7 bases, with 12 bases between the two germline ends. CDR3 length: 13 amino acids. The CDR3 loop is CASSPFLGGELFF. The DNA of the CDR3 is TGTGCCAGCAGTCCTTTTCTCGGCGGGGAGCTGTTTTTT.

This clone was recorded once. V and J are TRBV28 and TRBJ1-5; TRBD1 might be the D (5 bases). Trimming pared 1 base from V and 0 bases from J, leaving 10 bases between. Per the germline V gene, CDR1 is MDHEN and CDR2 is SYDVKM. This CDR3 comprises 16 residues. CDR3 in amino acids: CASSLSFGHSNQPQHF. The CDR3 region has the DNA TGTGCCAGCAGTTTATCATTCGGACATAGCAATCAGCCCCAGCATTTT.

The CDR3 loop reads CASSLNQREAYQETQYF. The CDR3 DNA reads as TGTGCCAGCAGCTTAAATCAGCGGGAGGCGTACCAAGAGACCCAGTACTTC. The rearrangement uses TRBV7-6 and TRBJ2-5; 9 bases align to TRBD2. Germline CDR1 SGHVS, CDR2 FNYEAQ. With V trimmed by 2 bases and J by 0 bases, 7 bases remained unmatched. This CDR3 contains 17 residues.

The rearrangement links TRBV5-1 to TRBJ2-4, with D possibly being TRBD2 (5 bases). V was cut by 9 bases and J by 8 bases, with 15 bases left in between. The germline CDR1 and CDR2 sequences are SGHRS and YFSETQ. This CDR3 spans 12 amino acids. The CDR3 region is CAIRGDDDIQYF. The DNA for the CDR3 is TGCGCCATCCGGGGAGATGATGACATTCAGTACTTC.

This chain joins TRBV19 and TRBJ2-1; the match to TRBD1 covers 7 bases. Germline CDR1 reads LNHDA; CDR2 reads SQIVND (reference sequence). The junction had 12 bases not matched to a gene; V was cut back by 1 base and J by 9 bases. The CDR3 is 16 amino acids. CDR3 sequence reads: CASSIVTGVLGLEQFF. CDR3 coding DNA: TGTGCCAGTAGTATAGTCACAGGGGTTTTAGGTCTTGAGCAGTTCTTC. The entire variable domain, with the rest obtained from reference TRBV19 and TRBJ2-1, is as follows: DGGITQSPKYLFRKEGQNVTLSCEQNLNHDAMYWYRQDPGQGLRLIYYSQIVNDFQKGDIAEGYSVSREKKESFPLTVTSAQKNPTAFYLCASSIVTGVLGLEQFFGPGTRLTVL.

The chain has TRBV7-9 and TRBJ2-1; perhaps TRBD1 as D (5 bases). V shed 3 bases and J shed 3 bases, with 9 bases lying between them. CDR1 is SEHNR, CDR2 FQNEAQ, per germline (reference sequence). The CDR3 totals 14 residues. The CDR3 protein is CASSLPGIYNEQFF. CDR3 bases: TGTGCCAGCAGCTTGCCAGGGATCTACAATGAGCAGTTCTTC.

The chain couples TRBV28 to TRBJ2-1; 10 bases are shared with TRBD2. V trimming: 7 bases; J trimming: 9 bases; junction bases outside the gene matches: 15. This CDR3 is built from 16 residues. CDR1 MDHEN and CDR2 SYDVKM come from the germline V gene. This chain's CDR3 is CASMLLLETSGIEQFF. CDR3 in DNA: TGTGCCAGCATGCTTCTTCTGGAAACTAGCGGGATTGAGCAGTTCTTC.

The CDR3: CASSQLASYNSPLHF. As DNA, the CDR3 is TGTGCCAGCAGCCAACTAGCCTCCTATAATTCACCCCTCCACTTT. The J gene is TRBJ1-6, the V gene TRBV28; D is ambiguous. Germline-derived CDR1 and CDR2 are MDHEN and SYDVKM. CDR3 length: 15 amino acids. Trimming pared 6 bases from V and 0 bases from J, leaving 9 bases between.

The V call is TRBV7-9, the J call TRBJ2-7; 8 bases are shared with TRBD2. CDR3 length: 18 amino acids. Trimming took 1 base from V and 4 from J; bases not matched to a gene: 15. Looked up from germline, CDR1 is SEHNR and CDR2 is FQNEAQ (reference sequence). The CDR3 spells CASSLGLAHGFTGYEQYF. CDR3 sequence (DNA): TGTGCCAGCAGCTTAGGACTAGCGCACGGTTTTACAGGGTACGAGCAGTACTTC.

The chain is built from TRBV19 and TRBJ2-7; 11 nucleotides agree with TRBD2. Germline V gene data show CDR1 as LNHDA and CDR2 as SQIVND (reference sequence). This CDR3 has 15 amino acids. The V gene end was trimmed by 3 bases and the J gene end by 4 bases; junction bases not matched to a gene: 5. The CDR3 region is CASSMSLAGGYEQYF. CDR3 nucleotide sequence: TGTGCCAGTAGTATGTCGCTAGCGGGGGGATACGAGCAGTACTTC.

This chain's CDR3 is CASSGQFKNTEAFF. Written as DNA, the CDR3 is TGTGCCAGCAGTGGACAGTTTAAGAACACTGAAGCTTTCTTT. V gene TRBV2 combines with J gene TRBJ1-1; D may be TRBD1 (5 bases). The germline gives CDR1 SNHLY, CDR2 FYNNEI. The V end was cut by 4 bases, the J end by 1 base, with 10 bases between. This CDR3 contains 14 residues. The full variable domain, in which reference TRBV2 and TRBJ1-1 provide the parts outside the CDR3, is EPEVTQTPSHQVTQMGQEVILRCVPISNHLYFYWYRQILGQKVEFLVSFYNNEISEKSEIFDDQFSVERPDGSNFTLKIRSTKLEDSAMYFCASSGQFKNTEAFFGQGTRLTVV.

The chain employs TRBV7-9 and TRBJ1-1; D is uncertain. Germline assignment: CDR1 SEHNR and CDR2 FQNEAQ (reference sequence). There are 14 residues in the CDR3. V was shortened by 5 bases and J by 1 base, with 11 bases between the two germline ends. The CDR3 reads CASSRTAENTEAFF. The DNA of the CDR3 is TGTGCCAGCAGCCGCACTGCAGAGAACACTGAAGCTTTCTTT.

This clone has only a few counts. The chain combines TRBV30 with TRBJ1-5; D is undetermined. V was clipped by 3 bases and J by 3 bases, with 15 bases between them. The CDR3 contains 15 residues. Per the germline V gene, CDR1 is GTSNPN and CDR2 is SVGIG (reference sequence). The CDR3 loop reads CAWSPLGPLNQPQHF. For the CDR3, the DNA is TGTGCCTGGAGCCCGCTGGGCCCACTCAATCAGCCCCAGCATTTT.

With regard to this clone: The identical CDR3 is also encoded by other nucleotide sequences in the sample. The gene calls are TRBV2 and TRBJ2-1; D possibly corresponds to TRBD1 (5 bases). This CDR3 spans 12 amino acids. V lost 5 bases and J 6 bases, leaving 8 bases between the germline ends. CDR1 is SNHLY and CDR2 is FYNNEI in the germline V gene. The CDR3 spells CASSPQGNEQFF. In DNA, the CDR3 is TGTGCCAGCAGTCCCCAGGGCAATGAGCAGTTCTTC.

The chain has TRBV7-4 and TRBJ1-2; 7 bases are a match to TRBD1. Trimming removed 1 base from V and 1 base from J; junction bases left unmatched: 18. The V gene's germline CDR1 is SGHVT and CDR2 SQSDAQ. The CDR3 has 20 amino acids. CDR3 protein: CASSLVAGRTGEQFNYGYTF. CDR3 bases: TGTGCCAGCAGCTTAGTTGCGGGACGCACAGGGGAGCAATTTAACTATGGCTACACCTTC.

CDR3 sequence: CASSMGGQDGYTF. The CDR3 DNA sequence: TGTGCTTCTTCCATGGGGGGTCAGGATGGCTACACCTTC. The chain uses TRBV30 and TRBJ1-2; possible D gene TRBD1, 5 bases. Germline CDR1 and CDR2: GTSNPN and SVGIG (reference sequence). The CDR3 extends over 13 amino acids. Complete variable domain (other parts from reference TRBV30 and TRBJ1-2): SQTIHQWPATLVQPVGSPLSLECTVEGTSNPNLYWYRQAAGRGLQLLFYSVGIGQISSEVPQNLSASRPQDRQFILSSKKLLLSDSGFYLCASSMGGQDGYTFGSGTRLTVV.